These 29 T cell receptor beta chains share one sample of origin, sequenced in a study of blood T cell repertoires in COVID-19 (dated by TCRdb to the early 2020s). The library was prepared using the immunoSEQ multiplex PCR assay. Not all clones reach the TCRdb copy of this immuneACCESS table, which keeps in-frame sequences only. Checked studies attribute under half of the gap to unresolved V genes and leave the rest unexplained. A total of just over 250,000 clones appear in this sample, more than 75% of them only once. The top ten constitute over 7.5% of the sample. Specimen: peripheral blood. The source is a man in his forties who had recovered from COVID-19.

This sequence joins TRBV6-2 or TRBV6-3 and TRBJ1-1; tentatively, D is TRBD1 (5 bases). Germline V lookup: CDR1 MNHEY, CDR2 SVGEGT. Trimming cost V 2 bases and J 8 bases, with 12 bases left between them. This CDR3 comprises 13 residues. The DNA of the CDR3 is TGTGCCAGCAGTTACAGAGCTGGACACGAAGCTTTCTTT. Translating it yields CASSYRAGHEAFF.

This chain joins TRBV6-5 and TRBJ2-7; D ambiguous. Germline V gene sequence: CDR1 MNHEY, CDR2 SVGAGI. The V end was cut by 5 bases, the J end by 6 bases, with 11 bases between. The CDR3 runs to 12 residues. The CDR3 sequence is CASSPRSGEQYF. DNA of the CDR3: TGTGCCAGCAGTCCTAGGTCGGGCGAGCAGTACTTC.

The chain joins TRBV6-5 to TRBJ1-1, with D possibly TRBD1 on 5 matching bases. This CDR3 spans 12 amino acids. Trimming left V 8 bases short and J 5 bases short, with 12 bases between. Per the germline V gene, CDR1 is MNHEY and CDR2 is SVGAGI. CDR3: CASRGGWTEAFF. The CDR3 DNA reads TGTGCCAGCCGCGGGGGATGGACTGAAGCTTTCTTT.

The V and J genes are TRBV14 and TRBJ2-7; 7 bases align to TRBD2. The CDR3 length is 13 residues. Germline V gives CDR1 SGHDN, CDR2 FVKESK. The V and J ends lost 1 base and 6 bases, in that order; junction bases with no gene match: 3. CDR3 region: CASSQVGRAEQYF. The CDR3 bases are TGTGCCAGCAGCCAAGTTGGGAGGGCCGAGCAGTACTTC.

The rearrangement links TRBV5-1 to TRBJ1-4; tentative D call: TRBD1 (6 bases). The CDR3 loop spans 14 amino acids. The V and J ends lost 4 bases and 4 bases respectively, with 11 bases between them. Germline lookup yields CDR1 SGHRS and CDR2 YFSETQ. CDR3 in DNA: TGCGCCAGCAGCAAGGACAGCCTTAATGAAAAACTGTTTTTT. Translation: CASSKDSLNEKLFF.

The genes are TRBV5-1 and TRBJ2-7, with 8 bases aligning to TRBD2. This CDR3 spans 14 amino acids. Germline CDR1 and CDR2: SGHRS and YFSETQ. The trim removed 4 bases at V and 1 base at J, leaving 4 bases unmatched. The CDR3 DNA is TGCGCCAGCAGCCATACTAGCGGATCCTACGAGCAGTACTTC. Translated: CASSHTSGSYEQYF.

Only one count was recorded for this clone. The genes are TRBV5-1 and TRBJ1-2; 7 nucleotides line up with TRBD1. The CDR3 runs 16 residues. Germline lookup yields CDR1 SGHRS and CDR2 YFSETQ. The V segment lost 4 bases and the J segment 0 bases; nucleotides outside the gene matches: 9. CDR3 sequence: CASSPFQGQTNYGYTF. The CDR3 region has the DNA TGCGCCAGCAGCCCGTTCCAGGGACAGACTAACTATGGCTACACCTTC.

The rearrangement uses TRBV7-9 and TRBJ1-2, with 8 positions matching TRBD1. The V gene end was trimmed by 4 bases and the J gene end by 4 bases; junction bases not matched to a gene: 5. Germline CDR1 is SEHNR and CDR2 is FQNEAQ (reference sequence). This CDR3 region has 14 residues. CDR3 sequence: CASSSRGPGYGYTF. Written as DNA, the CDR3 is TGTGCCAGCAGCTCCAGGGGGCCTGGCTATGGCTACACCTTC.

This chain joins TRBV7-2 and TRBJ2-7, with 10 nucleotides matching TRBD2. The CDR3 totals 13 residues. The V and J ends lost 4 bases and 7 bases, in that order; junction bases with no gene match: 4. The V gene's germline CDR1 is SGHTA and CDR2 FQGNSA. The CDR3 region has the DNA TGTGCCAGCAGCTCCCAGGGACTAGCGGAGCAGTACTTC. Its protein is CASSSQGLAEQYF.

V is TRBV29-1 and J is TRBJ2-7, with 11 bases fitting TRBD2. The J segment lost 3 bases and the V segment lost 3 bases, leaving 7 bases of the junction unmatched. Looked up from germline, CDR1 is SQVTM and CDR2 is ANQGSEA. This CDR3 contains 15 residues. The CDR3 DNA follows: TGCAGCGTTGACCTAGCGGGGGGATTTCGCTACGAGCAGTACTTC. The encoded protein is CSVDLAGGFRYEQYF.

V and J are TRBV4-3 and TRBJ2-5; 13 bases fit TRBD2. From germline, CDR1 is LGHNA and CDR2 YSLEER. Trimming removed 5 bases from V and 5 bases from J; junction bases left unmatched: 5. The CDR3 runs to 15 residues. The CDR3 DNA sequence: TGCGCCAGCAGCGACGGGACTAGCGGGGCGGAGACCCAGTACTTC. Encoded protein: CASSDGTSGAETQYF.

This chain connects TRBV24-1 to TRBJ2-1; D unresolved. This CDR3 is 13 amino acids long. Deletions cut 0 bases from V and 8 bases from J, with 7 bases between. The germline CDR1 and CDR2 sequences are KGHDR and SFDVKD. In DNA form, the CDR3 reads TGTGCCACCAGTGATTTGTCCCGTGATGAGCAGTTCTTC. Translation gives CATSDLSRDEQFF.

This chain joins TRBV7-2 and TRBJ2-1; D is uncertain. The germline CDR1 and CDR2 sequences are SGHTA and FQGNSA. CDR3 length equals 14 residues. Trimming took 0 bases from V and 13 from J, leaving 16 bases between them. CDR3 nucleotide sequence: TGTGCCAGCAGCTTAGCGCGTCTTCCCCGAGCACAGTTCTTC. This codes for CASSLARLPRAQFF.

As DNA, the CDR3 is TGTGCCAGCAGCACCCTCGGGTATGGCTACAATGAGCAGTTCTTC. Translating gives CASSTLGYGYNEQFF. The chain joins TRBV9 to TRBJ2-1; D unresolved. The V end lost 4 bases, the J end lost 3 bases, and 14 bases lay between the germline ends. CDR1 SGDLS and CDR2 YYNGEE come from the germline V gene. This CDR3 spans 15 amino acids.

This clone was detected ten times or more. This sequence joins TRBV30 and TRBJ2-1; maybe TRBD2 (6 bases). CDR3 length: 14 amino acids. V lost 2 bases to trimming and J lost 4 bases, with 12 bases between them. Per the germline V gene, CDR1 is GTSNPN and CDR2 is SVGIG (reference sequence). The CDR3 region has the DNA TGTGCCTGGAGTTCCCCGGGGGTATACAATGAGCAGTTCTTC. Amino acids: CAWSSPGVYNEQFF.

V usage is TRBV5-1 and J usage is TRBJ1-6, with 9 bases lining up with TRBD1. The CDR3 contains 15 residues. Germline assignment: CDR1 SGHRS and CDR2 YFSETQ. The V gene end was trimmed by 0 bases and the J gene end by 6 bases; junction bases not matched to a gene: 1. The chain's CDR3 is CASSLAQGANSPLHF. As DNA, the CDR3 is TGCGCCAGCAGCTTGGCACAGGGGGCTAATTCACCCCTCCACTTT. The full variable domain, completed using reference TRBV5-1 and TRBJ1-6, is KAGVTQTPRYLIKTRGQQVTLSCSPISGHRSVSWYQQTPGQGLQFLFEYFSETQRNKGNFPGRFSGRQFSNSRSEMNVSTLELGDSALYLCASSLAQGANSPLHFGNGTRLTVT.

The rearrangement joins TRBV7-2 to TRBJ2-3; 12 bases align to TRBD2. The CDR3 extends over 16 amino acids. CDR1 and CDR2 (germline): SGHTA, FQGNSA. V lost 4 bases and J lost 11; bases outside the gene matches: 13. The chain's CDR3 is CASSSGLAGRQIMQYF. The CDR3, as DNA: TGTGCCAGCAGCTCCGGACTAGCGGGGAGACAGATCATGCAGTATTTT.

Only a few counts were recorded for this clone. The chain joins TRBV4-2 to TRBJ2-7, with 8 bases lining up with TRBD2. CDR3 length: 15 amino acids. The junction had 3 bases not matched to a gene; V was cut back by 0 bases and J by 2 bases. Germline CDR1 LGHNA, CDR2 YNFKEQ. The CDR3 here is CASSQEWREAYEQYF. The CDR3 nucleotides read TGTGCCAGCAGCCAAGAGTGGCGGGAGGCCTACGAGCAGTACTTC.

The gene calls are TRBV7-2 and TRBJ1-2, with TRBD1 identical over 11 bases. The CDR3 totals 14 residues. Germline V gives CDR1 SGHTA, CDR2 FQGNSA. With V trimmed by 8 bases and J by 4 bases, 6 bases remained unmatched. The CDR3 DNA follows: TGTGCCAGCGGGAGGACAGGGGGCACCTATGGCTACACCTTC. It translates to CASGRTGGTYGYTF.

This chain joins TRBV6-5 and TRBJ1-4; a weak D match, TRBD1 (5 bases). Trimming removed 4 bases at V and 8 bases at J, with 20 bases between. There are 16 residues in the CDR3. Per the germline V gene, CDR1 is MNHEY and CDR2 is SVGAGI. As DNA, the CDR3 is TGTGCCAGCAGTTCCACGGGGGGAGGGGTCGGAGAAAAACTGTTTTTT. Amino acid sequence: CASSSTGGGVGEKLFF.

This sequence joins TRBV10-3 and TRBJ2-1; 8 positions agree with TRBD2. V lost 11 bases to trimming and J lost 2 bases; unmatched junction nucleotides: 5. The CDR3 consists of 13 residues. Germline CDR1 ENHRY, CDR2 SYGVKD. The CDR3 sequence: CAVASGPYNEQFF. The CDR3 DNA is TGTGCCGTAGCTAGCGGGCCCTACAATGAGCAGTTCTTC.

The V and J genes are TRBV9 and TRBJ2-3; possibly TRBD2 for D (5 bases). CDR1 and CDR2 (germline): SGDLS, YYNGEE. The V end was cut by 0 bases, the J end by 2 bases, with 13 bases between. This CDR3 comprises 16 residues. Written as DNA, the CDR3 is TGTGCCAGCAGCGTAGAGGGAGCGGCCCCCACAGATACGCAGTATTTT. Its translation: CASSVEGAAPTDTQYF.

This clone was seen just once. This sequence joins TRBV5-1 and TRBJ2-1, with a tentative D call TRBD2 (6 bases). The CDR3 runs to 13 residues. The germline CDR1 and CDR2 sequences are SGHRS and YFSETQ. Trimming left V 2 bases short and J 7 bases short, with 10 bases between. CDR3 DNA: TGCGCCAGCAGCTTTCTAGCGTGGAATGAGCAGTTCTTC. This gives the protein CASSFLAWNEQFF.

The J gene is TRBJ2-7, the V gene TRBV6-5, with D possibly TRBD2 on 6 matching bases. V lost 6 bases and J 3 bases, leaving 9 bases between the germline ends. The CDR3 has 12 amino acids. From germline, CDR1 is MNHEY and CDR2 SVGAGI. This CDR3 reads CASSQEGYEQYF. The CDR3 nucleotides read TGTGCCAGCAGCCAGGAGGGCTACGAGCAGTACTTC.

The J gene is TRBJ2-7, the V gene TRBV18; 7 bases line up with TRBD1. Germline CDR1 KGHSH, CDR2 LQKENI. The CDR3 has 15 amino acids. V lost 6 bases, J lost 6 bases, and 14 bases stayed unmatched. CDR3 in DNA: TGTGCCAGCTCGGAACTGGTAGGGGGCAAAGCCGAGCAGTACTTC. Its protein product is CASSELVGGKAEQYF.

This chain connects TRBV6-1 to TRBJ2-1; the match to TRBD2 covers 14 bases. This CDR3 is built from 20 residues. Per the germline V gene, CDR1 is MNHNS and CDR2 is SASEGT. V was pared by 3 bases and J by 1 base, with 11 bases of the junction left unmatched. The CDR3 nucleotides read TGTGCCAGCAGTGACCGACAGGGTTGGACTAGCGGGGGGTCCTACAATGAGCAGTTCTTC. It is translated as CASSDRQGWTSGGSYNEQFF.

The V and J genes are TRBV6-6 and TRBJ2-7, with 10 bases aligning to TRBD1. From germline, CDR1 is MNHNY and CDR2 SVGAGI (reference sequence). V shed 0 bases and J 6 bases; nucleotides not matched to a gene: 5. This CDR3 contains 15 residues. For the CDR3, the DNA is TGTGCCAGCAGTTACTCGGGACAGGGGTTCGGCGAGCAGTACTTC. Protein sequence: CASSYSGQGFGEQYF.

The rearrangement links TRBV9 to TRBJ1-2; 7 bases fit TRBD1. Germline CDR1 and CDR2: SGDLS and YYNGEE. This CDR3 is built from 16 residues. The ends lost 0 bases at V and 4 bases at J; junction bases unmatched: 9. CDR3 bases: TGTGCCAGCAGCGTAGATAGGGACAGACTGTTCTATGGCTACACCTTC. Protein sequence: CASSVDRDRLFYGYTF.

This clone came up once. The genes are TRBV11-2 and TRBJ2-5; TRBD1 is a possible D gene (5 bases). From germline, CDR1 is SGHAT and CDR2 FQNNGV. Trimming stripped 1 base from V and 4 bases from J, with 13 bases between. The CDR3 consists of 15 residues. DNA for the CDR3: TGTGCCAGCAGCTTAGGGTATGGGGCGGCAGAGACCCAGTACTTC. As protein: CASSLGYGAAETQYF.